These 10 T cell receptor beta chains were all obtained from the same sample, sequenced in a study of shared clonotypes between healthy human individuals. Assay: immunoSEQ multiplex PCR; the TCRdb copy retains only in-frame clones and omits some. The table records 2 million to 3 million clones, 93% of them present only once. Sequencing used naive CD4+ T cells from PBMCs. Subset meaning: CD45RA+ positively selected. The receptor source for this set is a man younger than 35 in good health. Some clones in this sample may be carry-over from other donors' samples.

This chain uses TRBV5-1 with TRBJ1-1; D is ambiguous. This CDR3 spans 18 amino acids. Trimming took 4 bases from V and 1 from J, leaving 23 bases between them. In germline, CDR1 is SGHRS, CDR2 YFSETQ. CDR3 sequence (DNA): TGCGCCAGCAGCATGTATTTGTTGGACCCGGCGGAGAACACTGAAGCTTTCTTT. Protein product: CASSMYLLDPAENTEAFF.

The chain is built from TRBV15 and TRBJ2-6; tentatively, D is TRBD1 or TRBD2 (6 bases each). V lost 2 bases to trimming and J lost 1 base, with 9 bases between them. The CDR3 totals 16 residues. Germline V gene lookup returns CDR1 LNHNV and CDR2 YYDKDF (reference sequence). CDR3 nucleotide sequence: TGTGCCACCAGCAGACGAGGGGGGTCTGGGGCCAACGTCCTGACTTTC. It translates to CATSRRGGSGANVLTF.

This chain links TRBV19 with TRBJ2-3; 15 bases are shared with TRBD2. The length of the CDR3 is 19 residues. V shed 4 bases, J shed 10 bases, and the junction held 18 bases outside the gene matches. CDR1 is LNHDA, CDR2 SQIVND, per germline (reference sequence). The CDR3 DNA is TGTGCCAGTAGTACCGGGACTAGCGGGGGGAAACCCTCGTCGCTAGCGCAGTATTTT. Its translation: CASSTGTSGGKPSSLAQYF.

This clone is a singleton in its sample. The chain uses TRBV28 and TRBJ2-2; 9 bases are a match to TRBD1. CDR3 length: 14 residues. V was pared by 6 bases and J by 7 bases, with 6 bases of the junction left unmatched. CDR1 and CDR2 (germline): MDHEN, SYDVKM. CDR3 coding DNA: TGTGCCAGCAGCTCACAGGGGGCTGGCGGGGAGCTGTTTTTT. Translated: CASSSQGAGGELFF.

CDR3 sequence (DNA): TGTGCCAGCAGCTCCCAAATAGACCGCGGGGCTGGAAACACCATATATTTT. It encodes CASSSQIDRGAGNTIYF. The chain has TRBV5-4 and TRBJ1-3, with D uncertain. The germline gives CDR1 SGHNT, CDR2 YYREEE (reference sequence). The CDR3 consists of 17 residues. Trimming pared 3 bases from V and 2 bases from J, leaving 18 bases between.

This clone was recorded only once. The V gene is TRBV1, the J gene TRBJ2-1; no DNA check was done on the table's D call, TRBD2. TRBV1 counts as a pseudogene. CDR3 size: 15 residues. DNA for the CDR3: TGCACCAGCAGCCAGAGCGGGAGGGCCGTAAATGAGCAGTTCTTC. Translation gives CTSSQSGRAVNEQFF.

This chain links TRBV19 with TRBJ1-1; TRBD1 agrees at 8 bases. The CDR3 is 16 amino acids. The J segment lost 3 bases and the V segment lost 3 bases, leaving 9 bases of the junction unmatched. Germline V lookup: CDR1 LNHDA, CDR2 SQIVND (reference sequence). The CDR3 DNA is TGTGCCAGTAGTATGCTAAGACAGGGGTCGTACACTGAAGCTTTCTTT. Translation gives CASSMLRQGSYTEAFF.

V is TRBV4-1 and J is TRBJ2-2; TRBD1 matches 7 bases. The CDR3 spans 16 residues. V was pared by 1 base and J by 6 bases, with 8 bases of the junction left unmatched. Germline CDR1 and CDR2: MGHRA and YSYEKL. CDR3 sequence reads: CASSQVDRATAGELFF. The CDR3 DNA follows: TGCGCCAGCAGCCAAGTCGACAGGGCGACGGCCGGGGAGCTGTTTTTT.

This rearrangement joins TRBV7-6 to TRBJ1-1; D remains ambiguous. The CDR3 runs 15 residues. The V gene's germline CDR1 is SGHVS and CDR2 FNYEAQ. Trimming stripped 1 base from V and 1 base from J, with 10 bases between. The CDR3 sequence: CASSLEGDSNTEAFF. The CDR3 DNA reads TGTGCCAGCAGCTTAGAGGGAGACTCGAACACTGAAGCTTTCTTT.

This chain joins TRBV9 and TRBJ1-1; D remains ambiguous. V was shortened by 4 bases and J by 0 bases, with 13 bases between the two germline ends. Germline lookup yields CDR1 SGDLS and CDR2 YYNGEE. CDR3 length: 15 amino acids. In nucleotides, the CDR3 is TGTGCCAGCAGCTCCCAAGAACAACTGAACACTGAAGCTTTCTTT. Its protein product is CASSSQEQLNTEAFF.